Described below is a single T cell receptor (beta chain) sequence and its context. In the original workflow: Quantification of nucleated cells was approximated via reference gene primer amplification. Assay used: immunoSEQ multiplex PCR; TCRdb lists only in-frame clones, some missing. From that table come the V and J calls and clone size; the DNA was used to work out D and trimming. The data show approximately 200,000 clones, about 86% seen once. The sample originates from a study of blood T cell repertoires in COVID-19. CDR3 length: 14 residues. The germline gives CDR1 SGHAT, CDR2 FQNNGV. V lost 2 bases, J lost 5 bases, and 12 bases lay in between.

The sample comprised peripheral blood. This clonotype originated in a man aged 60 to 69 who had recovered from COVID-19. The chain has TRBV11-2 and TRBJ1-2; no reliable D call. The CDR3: CASSLPPLLYGYTF. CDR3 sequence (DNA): TGTGCCAGCAGCTTACCCCCTCTTCTGTATGGCTACACCTTC.